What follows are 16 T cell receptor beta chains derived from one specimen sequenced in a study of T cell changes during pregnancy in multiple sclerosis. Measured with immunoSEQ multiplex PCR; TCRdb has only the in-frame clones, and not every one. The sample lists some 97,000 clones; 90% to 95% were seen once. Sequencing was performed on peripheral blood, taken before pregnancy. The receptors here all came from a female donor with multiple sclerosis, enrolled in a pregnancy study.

CDR3 sequence reads: CASSLSTTGIYGYTF. The CDR3 region has the DNA TGTGCCAGCAGTTTATCTACTACAGGGATCTATGGCTACACCTTC. The chain links TRBV27 to TRBJ1-2; D might be TRBD1 (6 bases). The CDR3 extends over 15 amino acids. V gave up 0 bases and J gave up 4 bases, with 12 bases separating them. Germline V gene data show CDR1 as MNHEY and CDR2 as SMNVEV (reference sequence).

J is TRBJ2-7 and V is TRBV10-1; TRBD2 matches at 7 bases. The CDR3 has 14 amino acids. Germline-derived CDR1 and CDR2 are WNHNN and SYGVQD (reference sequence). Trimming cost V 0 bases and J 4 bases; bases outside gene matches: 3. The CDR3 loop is CASSESREGYEQYF. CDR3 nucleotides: TGCGCCAGCAGTGAGTCAAGGGAGGGTTACGAGCAGTACTTC.

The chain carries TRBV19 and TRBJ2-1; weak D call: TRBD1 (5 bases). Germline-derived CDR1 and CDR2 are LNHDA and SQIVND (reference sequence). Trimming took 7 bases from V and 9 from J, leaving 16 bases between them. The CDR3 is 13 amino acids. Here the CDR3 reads CASNSAGSVEQFF. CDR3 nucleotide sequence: TGTGCCAGTAATTCGGCAGGGTCCGTTGAGCAGTTCTTC.

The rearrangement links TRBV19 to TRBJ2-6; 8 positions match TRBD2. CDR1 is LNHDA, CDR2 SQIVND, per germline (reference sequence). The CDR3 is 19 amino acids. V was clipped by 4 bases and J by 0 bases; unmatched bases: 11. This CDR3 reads CASSNPSGGTLSGANVLTF. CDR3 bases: TGTGCCAGTAGTAACCCGTCGGGGGGGACCCTCTCTGGGGCCAACGTCCTGACTTTC.

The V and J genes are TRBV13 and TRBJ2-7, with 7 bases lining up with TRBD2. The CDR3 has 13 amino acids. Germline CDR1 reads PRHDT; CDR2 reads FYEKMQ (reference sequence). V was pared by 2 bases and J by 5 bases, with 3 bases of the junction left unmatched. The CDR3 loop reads CASSLMTSHEQYF. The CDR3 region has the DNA TGTGCCAGCAGCTTAATGACTAGCCACGAGCAGTACTTC. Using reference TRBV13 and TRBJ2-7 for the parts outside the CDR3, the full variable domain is AAGVIQSPRHLIKEKRETATLKCYPIPRHDTVYWYQQGPGQDPQFLISFYEKMQSDKGSIPDRFSAQQFSDYHSELNMSSLELGDSALYFCASSLMTSHEQYFGPGTRLTVT.

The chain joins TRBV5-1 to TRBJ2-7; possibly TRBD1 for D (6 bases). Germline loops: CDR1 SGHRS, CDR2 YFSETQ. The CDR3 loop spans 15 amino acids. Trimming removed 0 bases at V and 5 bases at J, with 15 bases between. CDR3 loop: CASSLDRDTFNEQYF. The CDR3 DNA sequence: TGCGCCAGCAGCTTGGATCGGGACACTTTTAACGAGCAGTACTTC.

CDR3 sequence reads: CASSGWDRATDTQYF. CDR3 bases: TGTGCCAGCAGCGGCTGGGACAGGGCCACAGATACGCAGTATTTT. This chain joins TRBV5-4 and TRBJ2-3; 9 positions agree with TRBD1. Germline values: CDR1 SGHNT, CDR2 YYREEE (reference sequence). This CDR3 has 15 residues. Unmatched junction bases numbered 5, after V lost 4 bases and J lost 2 bases.

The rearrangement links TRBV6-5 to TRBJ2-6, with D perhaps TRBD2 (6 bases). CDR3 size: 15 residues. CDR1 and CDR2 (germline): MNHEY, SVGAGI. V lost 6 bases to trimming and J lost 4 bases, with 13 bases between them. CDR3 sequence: CASRLGGSGANVLTF. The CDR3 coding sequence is TGTGCCAGCAGGTTAGGAGGGTCCGGGGCCAACGTCCTGACTTTC.

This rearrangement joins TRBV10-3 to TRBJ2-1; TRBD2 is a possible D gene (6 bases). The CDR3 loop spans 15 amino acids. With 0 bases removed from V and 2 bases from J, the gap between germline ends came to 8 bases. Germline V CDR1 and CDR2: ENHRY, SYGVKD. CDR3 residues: CAISESAGTYNEQFF. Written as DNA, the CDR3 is TGTGCCATCAGTGAGTCGGCGGGAACCTACAATGAGCAGTTCTTC.

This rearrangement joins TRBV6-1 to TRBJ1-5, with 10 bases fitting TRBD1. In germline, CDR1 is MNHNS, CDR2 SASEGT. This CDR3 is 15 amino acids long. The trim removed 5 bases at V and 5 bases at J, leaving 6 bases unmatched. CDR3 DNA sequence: TGTGCCAGCAGTTGGACAGGGGGACCAGATCAGCCCCAGCATTTT. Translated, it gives CASSWTGGPDQPQHF.

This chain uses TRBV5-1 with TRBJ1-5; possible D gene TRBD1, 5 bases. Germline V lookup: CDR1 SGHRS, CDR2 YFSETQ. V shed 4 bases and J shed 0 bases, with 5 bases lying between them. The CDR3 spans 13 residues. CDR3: CASSQGSNQPQHF. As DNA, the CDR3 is TGCGCCAGCAGCCAGGGTAGCAATCAGCCCCAGCATTTT.

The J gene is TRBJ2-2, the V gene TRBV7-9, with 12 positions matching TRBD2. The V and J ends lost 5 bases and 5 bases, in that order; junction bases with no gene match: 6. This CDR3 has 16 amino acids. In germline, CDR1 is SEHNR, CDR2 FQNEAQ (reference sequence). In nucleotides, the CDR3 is TGTGCCAGCAGCGCCGGAGGACTAGCGGGGACCGGGGAGCTGTTTTTT. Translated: CASSAGGLAGTGELFF.

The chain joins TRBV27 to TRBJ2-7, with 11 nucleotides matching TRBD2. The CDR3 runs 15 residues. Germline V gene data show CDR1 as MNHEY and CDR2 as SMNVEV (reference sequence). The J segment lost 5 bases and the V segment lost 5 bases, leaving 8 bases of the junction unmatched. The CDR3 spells CASSTLLAGGDEQYF. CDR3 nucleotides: TGTGCCAGCAGTACGCTTCTAGCGGGAGGCGACGAGCAGTACTTC.

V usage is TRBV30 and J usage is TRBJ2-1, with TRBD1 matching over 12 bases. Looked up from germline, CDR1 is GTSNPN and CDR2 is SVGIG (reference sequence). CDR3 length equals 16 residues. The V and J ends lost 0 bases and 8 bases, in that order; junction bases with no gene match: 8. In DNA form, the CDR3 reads TGTGCCTGGAGTGTAGTACCGGGACAGGGGGCAGATGAGCAGTTCTTC. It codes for CAWSVVPGQGADEQFF.

The DNA for the CDR3 is TGTGCCAGCAGTTGGGGACACCTGTACGAGCAGTACTTC. Protein product: CASSWGHLYEQYF. V and J are TRBV27 and TRBJ2-7, with D maybe TRBD1 (6 bases). V lost 4 bases and J 4 bases, leaving 11 bases between the germline ends. The germline V gene has CDR1 MNHEY and CDR2 SMNVEV (reference sequence). CDR3 length equals 13 residues.

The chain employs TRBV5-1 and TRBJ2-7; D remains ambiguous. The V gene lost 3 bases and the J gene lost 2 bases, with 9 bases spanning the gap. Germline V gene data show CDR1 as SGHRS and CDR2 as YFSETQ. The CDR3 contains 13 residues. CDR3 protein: CASSSDNAYEQYF. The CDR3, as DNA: TGCGCCAGCAGCTCCGACAATGCCTACGAGCAGTACTTC.